The rows below give T cell receptor beta chains drawn from one sample of a study of cytomegalovirus exposure and HLA in healthy donors. TCRdb's table, derived via immunoSEQ multiplex PCR, lists solely in-frame clones and lacks some. The sample contains 250,000 or so clones, around nine tenths of which appear only once. The sample taken for sequencing was PBMCs. Source of these receptors: a girl between 2 and 10 years old in good health and CMV-seronegative. Both conserved end residues are part of each CDR3. Fields, in order: CDR3 DNA, CDR3 protein, CDR3 length, clone size, V gene, D gene, J gene. D genes are given only for firm matches. Rows give clone size only sometimes, using once, few, many, or a class for an expanded clone.

TGTGCCTGGAGCCCGGGACAGGGCAATCAGCCCCAGCATTTT	CAWSPGQGNQPQHF	14	.	TRBV30	TRBD1	TRBJ1-5
TGTGCCAGCAGCTTATACGCCGCGATCACAGATACGCAGTATTTT	CASSLYAAITDTQYF	15	.	TRBV7-3	.	TRBJ2-3
TGTGCCAGTAGTACCGACAGGTCGGGCAATCAGCCCCAGCATTTT	CASSTDRSGNQPQHF	15	.	TRBV19	.	TRBJ1-5
TGTGCCAGCAGTGCCCTCGTGGGACAAGTATATGGCTACACCTTC	CASSALVGQVYGYTF	15	.	TRBV9	.	TRBJ1-2
TGTGCCATCAGTGGCAGGGTGTCTAACACCGGGGAGCTGTTTTTT	CAISGRVSNTGELFF	15	.	TRBV10-3	.	TRBJ2-2
TGTGCCAGCAGTCCCTTCGACTATTCCCCTAATTATGAGCAGTTCTTC	CASSPFDYSPNYEQFF	16	.	TRBV27	.	TRBJ2-1
TGTGCCAGTAGTACGGACAGAAAGAGCAATCAGCCCCAGCATTTT	CASSTDRKSNQPQHF	15	.	TRBV19	.	TRBJ1-5
TGTGCCAGCAGCCCGCCGGACACCAGAATCGACGAGCAGTACTTC	CASSPPDTRIDEQYF	15	.	TRBV13	.	TRBJ2-7
TGTGCCAGCAGCTTAGGTACTAGCGGCGACTCCTACAATGAGCAGTTCTTC	CASSLGTSGDSYNEQFF	17	once	TRBV7-6	TRBD2	TRBJ2-1
TGTGCCAGCAGGTGGGACAGGACGCTTAATCAGCCCCAGCATTTT	CASRWDRTLNQPQHF	15	.	TRBV28	TRBD1	TRBJ1-5
TGTGCCAGCAGTGAGAGGTTAGCCTTCCCCTACGAGCAGTACTTC	CASSERLAFPYEQYF	15	.	TRBV2	.	TRBJ2-7
TGTGCCAGCACCTCACCCCGGACAAAGAACACTGAAGCTTTCTTT	CASTSPRTKNTEAFF	15	.	TRBV6-5	.	TRBJ1-1
TGTTCCACCGAGGGGGGGGTTCGTGTGGTGCCGAGGGAGACCCAGTACTTC	CSTEGGVRVVPRETQYF	17	.	TRBV7-9	.	TRBJ2-5
TGTGCCAGCAGCGTAACACAGGGGAACACTGAAGCTTTCTTT	CASSVTQGNTEAFF	14	once	TRBV9	.	TRBJ1-1
TGCGCCAGCAGCTTGGAACCGAACGGGCAGTTCTTC	CASSLEPNGQFF	12	.	TRBV5-1	.	TRBJ2-1
TGTGCCAGCAGTTCTCCGGGGGGTAGCGGGGACCGAGAGTTCTTC	CASSSPGGSGDREFF	15	.	TRBV6-5	TRBD2	TRBJ2-1
TGTGCCAGCAGTGACTCAGTGGGACATCTTGAGACCCAGTACTTC	CASSDSVGHLETQYF	15	.	TRBV6-4	.	TRBJ2-5
TGTGCCAGCAGACCGGACAGAGGGATGGCCTACGAGCAGTACTTC	CASRPDRGMAYEQYF	15	few	TRBV7-9	.	TRBJ2-7
TGTGCCAGCAGCCAAGCCCACCGGGTAACTAGCGGGCACACAGATACGCAGTATTTT	CASSQAHRVTSGHTDTQYF	19	.	TRBV4-2	TRBD2	TRBJ2-3
TGTGCCAGCAGATACTCCGGGACAGGGCTCTACGAGCAGTACTTC	CASRYSGTGLYEQYF	15	few	TRBV2	TRBD1	TRBJ2-7
TGCAGCGTTGAGGTTGGGAGCTCTGGAAACACCATATATTTT	CSVEVGSSGNTIYF	14	few	TRBV29-1	.	TRBJ1-3
TGTGCCAGCAGTGGACAGGGGGCGGGGGAGACCCAGTACTTC	CASSGQGAGETQYF	14	.	TRBV6-1	TRBD1	TRBJ2-5
TGTGCCAGCAGCGCACTCGGGGATCCCGGGGAGCTGTTTTTT	CASSALGDPGELFF	14	.	TRBV9	.	TRBJ2-2
TGTGCCAGCACGGGACAGGGCACGTCCTACGAGCAGTACTTC	CASTGQGTSYEQYF	14	.	TRBV11-2	TRBD1	TRBJ2-7
TGTGCCAGCAGCCCCCTACTGTACACCGGGGAGCTGTTTTTT	CASSPLLYTGELFF	14	.	TRBV5-4	.	TRBJ2-2
TGTGCTAGCAGACCCCCACATTATAGCAATCAGCCCCAGCATTTT	CASRPPHYSNQPQHF	15	.	TRBV7-7	.	TRBJ1-5
TGTGCCTGGAGTACGCGAGGGGGTCGAAGCAATCAGCCCCAGCATTTT	CAWSTRGGRSNQPQHF	16	.	TRBV30	.	TRBJ1-5
TGTGCCAGCAGTGACTTAGCGGGAGGGCGCTTTCTCTCTGGGGCCAACGTCCTGACTTTC	CASSDLAGGRFLSGANVLTF	20	.	TRBV6-1	TRBD2	TRBJ2-6
TGTGCCAGCAGCCCTGGGGAGGGAGGGGAGCTGTTTTTT	CASSPGEGGELFF	13	once	TRBV7-3	TRBD2	TRBJ2-2
TGTGCCACCAGCAGAGATAGAAGGGACAGCCAAGAGACCCAGTACTTC	CATSRDRRDSQETQYF	16	.	TRBV15	TRBD1	TRBJ2-5
TGTGCCAGTACCCAGGGGGTGGCCACTGAAGCTTTCTTT	CASTQGVATEAFF	13	.	TRBV19	TRBD1	TRBJ1-1
TGTGCCACTTCACTCGGGGGGCGGACTGAAGCTTTCTTT	CATSLGGRTEAFF	13	once	TRBV5-4	.	TRBJ1-1
TGTGCCAGCAGCTCCCCGGCCGGGAGAGAAAATTCACCCCTCCACTTT	CASSSPAGRENSPLHF	16	.	TRBV7-2	.	TRBJ1-6
TGTGCCAGCAAGATTAAGACAGGGGGATGGACTGAAGCTTTCTTT	CASKIKTGGWTEAFF	15	.	TRBV6-5	TRBD1	TRBJ1-1
TGTGCCAGCAGCGTTAGCGGGGGGGCGGGAGATACGCAGTATTTT	CASSVSGGAGDTQYF	15	.	TRBV9	TRBD2	TRBJ2-3
TGTGCCAGCAGCCGGGGAACTAGTCCAGATACGCAGTATTTT	CASSRGTSPDTQYF	14	.	TRBV4-2	.	TRBJ2-3
TGTGCCAGTACGACAGGCCAGAACACTGAAGCTTTCTTT	CASTTGQNTEAFF	13	.	TRBV19	.	TRBJ1-1
TGTGCCTGGAGACGGGAGATTAACTATGGCTACACCTTC	CAWRREINYGYTF	13	once	TRBV30	.	TRBJ1-2
TGTGCCAGTAGTAAAACAGGGGGCTCCTACAATGAGCAGTTCTTC	CASSKTGGSYNEQFF	15	.	TRBV19	TRBD1	TRBJ2-1
TGTGCCAGTTCGGAGCACTCTGGGGCCAACGTCCTGACTTTC	CASSEHSGANVLTF	14	.	TRBV19	.	TRBJ2-6
TGTGCCAGCAGCTTGGAAGGGGAAGGAAACACCATATATTTT	CASSLEGEGNTIYF	14	.	TRBV5-4	.	TRBJ1-3
TGTGCCAGCAGCTTGGTGATCAGGGTAAGCTCCTATAATTCACCCCTCCACTTT	CASSLVIRVSSYNSPLHF	18	.	TRBV5-6	.	TRBJ1-6
TGTGCCAGCAGCTTGACAGGGGGCACGGAGACCCAGTACTTC	CASSLTGGTETQYF	14	.	TRBV7-6	TRBD1	TRBJ2-5